The entry that follows covers one T cell receptor (beta chain) sequence. The germline CDR1 and CDR2 sequences are MGHRA and YSYEKL. The CDR3 length is 15 residues. After removal of 2 bases from V and 3 bases from J, the junction contained 4 bases not matched to a gene. The sample belongs to a study of T cells after somatic rescue of genetic block. Method: immunoSEQ multiplex PCR; TCRdb's copy keeps in-frame clones and lacks some. The data contain 110,000 or so clones, about nine tenths of them seen just once; the ten biggest clones take up approximately 1.5%. Sequenced input: peripheral blood mononuclear cells (PBMCs). The chain is built from TRBV4-1 and TRBJ2-7; 10 nucleotides align to TRBD1. This TCR came from a woman aged 18-35 years. The CDR3: CASSQLGTGDYEQYF. DNA of the CDR3: TGCGCCAGCAGCCAACTCGGGACAGGGGACTACGAGCAGTACTTC.